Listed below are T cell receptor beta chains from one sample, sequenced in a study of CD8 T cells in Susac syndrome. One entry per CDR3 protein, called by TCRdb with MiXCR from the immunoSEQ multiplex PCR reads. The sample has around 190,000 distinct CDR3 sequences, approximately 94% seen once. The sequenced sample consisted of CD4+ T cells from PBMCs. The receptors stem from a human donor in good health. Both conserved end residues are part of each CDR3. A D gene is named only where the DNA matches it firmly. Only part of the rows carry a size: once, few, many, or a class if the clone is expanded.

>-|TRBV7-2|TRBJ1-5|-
CASSLEQYQPQHF
TGTGCCAGCAGCTTAGAACAGTATCAGCCCCAGCATTTT
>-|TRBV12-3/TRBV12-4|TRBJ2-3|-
CASSFPGVKLDTQYF
TGTGCCAGCAGTTTTCCGGGAGTTAAGTTGGATACGCAGTATTTT
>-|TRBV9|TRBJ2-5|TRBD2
CASSPEPGLAGEETQYF
TGTGCCAGCAGCCCGGAACCGGGACTAGCGGGAGAAGAGACCCAGTACTTC
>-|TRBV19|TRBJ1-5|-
CASSKVEIQPQHF
TGTGCCAGTAGTAAGGTTGAGATCCAGCCCCAGCATTTT
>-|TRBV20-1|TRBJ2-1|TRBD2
CSAPKRDGYNEQFF
TGCAGTGCCCCGAAGCGGGATGGCTACAATGAGCAGTTCTTC
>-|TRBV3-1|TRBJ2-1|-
CASSHNVAVGNEQFF
TGTGCCAGCAGCCATAATGTTGCAGTTGGGAATGAGCAGTTCTTC
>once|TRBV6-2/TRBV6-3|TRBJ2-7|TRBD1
CASRSLTGQDGYEQYF
TGTGCCAGCAGATCATTGACAGGGCAGGATGGCTACGAGCAGTACTTC
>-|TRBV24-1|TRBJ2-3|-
CATSLLGGSTDTQYF
TGTGCCACCAGCCTCCTAGGGGGTTCAACGGATACGCAGTATTTT
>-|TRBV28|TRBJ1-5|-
CASSGGLAQHF
TGTGCCAGCAGTGGGGGGTTGGCCCAGCATTTT
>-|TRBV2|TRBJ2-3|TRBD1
CASRGTGGEPQYF
TGTGCCAGCAGAGGGACAGGGGGCGAGCCGCAGTATTTT
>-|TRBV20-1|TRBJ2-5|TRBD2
CSALHAAGERETQYF
TGCAGTGCCCTACATGCAGCGGGAGAGCGGGAGACCCAGTACTTC
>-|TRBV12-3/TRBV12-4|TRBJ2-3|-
CASSFREDTQYF
TGTGCCAGCAGTTTCAGGGAGGATACGCAGTATTTT
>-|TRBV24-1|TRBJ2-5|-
CATSDRARSQETQYF
TGTGCCACCAGTGATAGGGCTAGGTCCCAAGAGACCCAGTACTTC
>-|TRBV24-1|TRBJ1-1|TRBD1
CATSGGQGAEAFF
TGTGCCACCAGTGGCGGACAGGGCGCTGAAGCTTTCTTT
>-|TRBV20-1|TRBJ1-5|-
CSARVQGMVGNQPQHF
TGCAGTGCTAGAGTCCAGGGTATGGTCGGCAATCAGCCCCAGCATTTT
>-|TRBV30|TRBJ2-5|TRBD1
CAWSTGNQETQYF
TGTGCCTGGTCGACAGGGAACCAAGAGACCCAGTACTTC
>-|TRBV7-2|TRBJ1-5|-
CASGAGDGNQPQHF
TGTGCCAGCGGCGCGGGGGATGGCAATCAGCCCCAGCATTTT
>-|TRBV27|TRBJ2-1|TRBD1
CASSLLGQATAYNEQFF
TGTGCCAGCAGTTTACTCGGACAGGCTACGGCCTACAATGAGCAGTTCTTC
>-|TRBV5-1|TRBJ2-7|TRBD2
CASSPLVPGLAGGYEQYF
TGCGCCAGCAGCCCTCTCGTCCCGGGACTAGCGGGAGGCTACGAGCAGTACTTC
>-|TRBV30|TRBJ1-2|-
CAWIRGGNYGYTF
TGTGCCTGGATCCGGGGGGGAAACTATGGCTACACCTTC
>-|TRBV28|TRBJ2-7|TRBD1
CASNGQVIPYEQYF
TGTGCCAGCAATGGACAGGTGATACCCTACGAGCAGTACTTC
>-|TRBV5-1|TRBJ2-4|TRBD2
CASSLGGTSGAQENIQYF
TGCGCCAGCAGCTTGGGCGGGACTAGCGGGGCCCAAGAAAACATTCAGTACTTC
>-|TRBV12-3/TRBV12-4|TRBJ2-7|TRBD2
CASSSPSGHSYEQYF
TGTGCCAGCAGTTCCCCTAGCGGCCACTCCTACGAGCAGTACTTC
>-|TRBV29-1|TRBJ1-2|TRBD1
CSVGKQGAGGYTF
TGCAGCGTTGGAAAACAGGGGGCCGGGGGCTACACCTTC
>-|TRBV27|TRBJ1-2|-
CASSTDGHLGLGGGYTF
TGTGCCAGCAGTACCGATGGCCACCTTGGTCTGGGCGGCGGCTACACCTTC
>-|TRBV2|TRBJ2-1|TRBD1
CATRDRDNEQFF
TGTGCCACGCGGGACAGGGACAATGAGCAGTTCTTC
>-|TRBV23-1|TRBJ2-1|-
CASPKEGKGNEQFF
TGCGCCAGCCCAAAAGAAGGGAAAGGCAATGAGCAGTTCTTC
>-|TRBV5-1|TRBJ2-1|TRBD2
CASEWQPGLAAYNEQFF
TGCGCCAGCGAGTGGCAGCCGGGACTAGCGGCCTACAATGAGCAGTTCTTC
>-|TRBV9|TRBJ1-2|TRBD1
CASSGNPDRSGSYGYTF
TGTGCCAGCAGCGGAAATCCGGACAGGTCGGGAAGCTATGGCTACACCTTC
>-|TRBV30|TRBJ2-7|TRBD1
CACGQGAYEQYF
TGTGCCTGCGGACAGGGGGCCTACGAGCAGTACTTC
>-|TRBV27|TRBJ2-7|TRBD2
CASSFGLADTYEQYF
TGTGCCAGCAGTTTCGGCCTAGCGGACACCTACGAGCAGTACTTC
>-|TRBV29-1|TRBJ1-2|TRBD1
CSAGTGGDYGYTF
TGCAGCGCCGGAACAGGGGGCGACTATGGCTACACCTTC
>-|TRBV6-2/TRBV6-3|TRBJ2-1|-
CASSQIPQGYNEQFF
TGTGCCAGCAGTCAGATTCCCCAGGGCTACAATGAGCAGTTCTTC
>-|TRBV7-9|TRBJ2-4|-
CASSLERATNIQYF
TGTGCCAGCAGCTTAGAGCGGGCGACGAACATTCAGTACTTC
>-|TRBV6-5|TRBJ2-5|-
CASRRTSRGETQYF
TGTGCCAGCAGGAGAACTAGTCGTGGCGAGACCCAGTACTTC
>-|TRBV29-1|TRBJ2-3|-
CSETLTGTDTQYF
TGCAGCGAAACCTTGACAGGAACAGATACGCAGTATTTT
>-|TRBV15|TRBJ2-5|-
CATSRDRSETQYF
TGTGCCACCAGCAGAGATAGATCGGAGACCCAGTACTTC
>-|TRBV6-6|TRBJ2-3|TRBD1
CASSLGTRGTDTQYF
TGTGCCAGCAGTCTCGGGACCAGGGGGACAGATACGCAGTATTTT
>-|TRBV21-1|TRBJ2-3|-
CASSKGVGADTQYF
TGTGCCAGCAGCAAAGGTGTAGGCGCAGATACGCAGTATTTT
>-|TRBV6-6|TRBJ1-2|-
CASRRSANYGYTF
TGTGCCAGCAGACGGTCGGCTAACTATGGCTACACCTTC
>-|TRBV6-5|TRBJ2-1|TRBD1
CASSYRTGTGHNEQFF
TGTGCCAGCAGTTACAGAACCGGGACAGGCCACAATGAGCAGTTCTTC
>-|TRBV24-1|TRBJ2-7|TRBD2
CATSDGQRERYEQYF
TGTGCCACCAGTGATGGGCAGCGGGAGAGGTACGAGCAGTACTTC
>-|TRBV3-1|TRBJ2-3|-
CASSQGGGSTDTQYF
TGTGCCAGCAGCCAAGGAGGAGGTAGCACAGATACGCAGTATTTT
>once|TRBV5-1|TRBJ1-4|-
CASSLEIGGREKLFF
TGCGCCAGCAGCTTGGAAATCGGGGGACGTGAAAAACTGTTTTTT
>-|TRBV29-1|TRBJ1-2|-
CSAREASGHGYTF
TGCAGCGCACGCGAAGCCTCAGGGCATGGCTACACCTTC
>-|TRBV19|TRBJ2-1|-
CASETGNEQFF
TGTGCCAGTGAAACCGGGAACGAGCAGTTCTTC
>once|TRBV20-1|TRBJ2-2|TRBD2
CSARAAGVYGELFF
TGCAGTGCTAGGGCAGCGGGAGTTTACGGGGAGCTGTTTTTT
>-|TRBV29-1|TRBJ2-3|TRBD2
CSVGSTSGADTQYF
TGCAGCGTTGGTTCGACTAGCGGGGCGGATACGCAGTATTTT
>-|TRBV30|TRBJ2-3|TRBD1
CAWSVGQTDTDTQYF
TGTGCCTGGAGTGTGGGACAGACGGACACAGATACGCAGTATTTT
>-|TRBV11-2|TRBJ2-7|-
CASSLRGVYEQYF
TGTGCCAGCAGCCTCAGGGGCGTCTACGAGCAGTACTTC